The 30 T cell receptor beta chains listed next were all sequenced from one sample in a study of control samples from healthy donors and cancer patients. The method was immunoSEQ multiplex PCR; TCRdb's version includes in-frame clones alone and lacks a portion of them. The table records 200,000 or so clones, roughly 94% of them present only once. Sequencing was performed on blood. The receptors stem from a man aged 50 to 59 in good health.

J is TRBJ1-4 and V is TRBV5-1, with 7 bases identical to TRBD1. J lost 3 bases, V lost 0 bases, and 8 bases had no gene match. Looked up from germline, CDR1 is SGHRS and CDR2 is YFSETQ. The CDR3 is 17 residues long. The CDR3 here is CASSLDLWGTANEKLFF. DNA of the CDR3: TGCGCCAGCAGCTTGGATTTGTGGGGGACAGCTAATGAAAAACTGTTTTTT.

The CDR3 sequence is CAWAEAFF. CDR3 DNA sequence: TGTGCCTGGGCGGAAGCTTTCTTT. The chain employs TRBV30 and TRBJ1-1; D unclear. The germline V and J ends were trimmed by 5 bases and 8 bases, with 3 bases remaining between them. Germline loops: CDR1 GTSNPN, CDR2 SVGIG (reference sequence). The CDR3 consists of 8 residues.

The chain uses TRBV29-1 and TRBJ1-1; D might be TRBD1 (6 bases). The CDR3 loop spans 15 amino acids. V shed 3 bases and J shed 3 bases, with 17 bases lying between them. Germline CDR1 SQVTM, CDR2 ANQGSEA. As DNA, the CDR3 is TGCAGCGTTGACAGTCCCAAGGGGGGTGACACTGAAGCTTTCTTT. Protein: CSVDSPKGGDTEAFF.

The V call is TRBV10-2, the J call TRBJ1-2; D not resolved. In germline, CDR1 is WSHSY, CDR2 SAAADI. Trimming pared 2 bases from V and 2 bases from J, leaving 15 bases between. This CDR3 comprises 16 residues. CDR3 in DNA: TGCGCCAGCAGTGAGGATGTCCGAGTCTTAAACTATGGCTACACCTTC. Protein product: CASSEDVRVLNYGYTF.

The genes are TRBV6-6 and TRBJ1-3; D gene ambiguous. V dropped 7 bases and J dropped 7 bases, with 11 bases sitting between them. From germline, CDR1 is MNHNY and CDR2 SVGAGI (reference sequence). The CDR3 totals 12 residues. The CDR3 reads CASKDAGNTIYF. The CDR3 DNA reads as TGTGCCAGCAAAGATGCGGGCAACACCATATATTTT.

This sequence joins TRBV2 and TRBJ1-1; TRBD1 is a possible D gene (5 bases). Germline-derived CDR1 and CDR2 are SNHLY and FYNNEI. V was trimmed by 4 bases and J by 1 base, leaving 10 bases between them. This CDR3 contains 14 residues. The DNA of the CDR3 is TGTGCCAGCAGTGCCGGGGGGAGGAACACTGAAGCTTTCTTT. Its translation: CASSAGGRNTEAFF.

The rearrangement joins TRBV6-6 to TRBJ2-3; the match to TRBD1 covers 7 bases. V gave up 5 bases and J gave up 0 bases; unmatched junction bases: 2. CDR1 is MNHNY and CDR2 is SVGAGI in the germline V gene (reference sequence). The CDR3 loop spans 14 amino acids. The CDR3 DNA reads as TGTGCCAGCAGTGACAGGGACAGCACAGATACGCAGTATTTT. Translating gives CASSDRDSTDTQYF.

J is TRBJ2-7 and V is TRBV10-3; possible D gene TRBD2, 5 bases. The CDR3 covers 11 residues. Germline V gene data show CDR1 as ENHRY and CDR2 as SYGVKD. Trimming pared 8 bases from V and 6 bases from J, leaving 11 bases between. The CDR3 bases are TGTGCCATCCGGGGTGAGGTCGAGCAGTACTTC. Its translation: CAIRGEVEQYF.

V and J are TRBV12-3 or TRBV12-4 and TRBJ1-5; D not resolved. Trimming cost V 2 bases and J 2 bases, with 4 bases left between them. The CDR3 spans 13 residues. The CDR3 here is CASSLTRNQPQHF. DNA for the CDR3: TGTGCCAGCAGTTTAACCCGCAATCAGCCCCAGCATTTT.

V usage is TRBV5-1 and J usage is TRBJ1-6; D not certain. V was shortened by 2 bases and J by 9 bases, with 21 bases between the two germline ends. This CDR3 contains 17 residues. Germline values: CDR1 SGHRS, CDR2 YFSETQ. Here the CDR3 DNA reads TGCGCCAGCAGCTTAATGTGGGCCGAATCGATCGGTTCACCCCTCCACTTT. Residues: CASSLMWAESIGSPLHF. The whole variable domain, filled in from reference TRBV5-1 and TRBJ1-6, reads KAGVTQTPRYLIKTRGQQVTLSCSPISGHRSVSWYQQTPGQGLQFLFEYFSETQRNKGNFPGRFSGRQFSNSRSEMNVSTLELGDSALYLCASSLMWAESIGSPLHFGNGTRLTVT.

This clone was detected once. J is TRBJ2-5 and V is TRBV5-1; 8 bases map to TRBD2. CDR3 length equals 16 residues. Germline CDR1 reads SGHRS; CDR2 reads YFSETQ. The ends lost 7 bases at V and 2 bases at J; junction bases unmatched: 13. CDR3 coding DNA: TGCGCCAGCTCCCGAACCCTAGCGGGCATACAAGAGACCCAGTACTTC. Protein sequence: CASSRTLAGIQETQYF.

The CDR3 reads CASSPVTGYSGNTIYF. As DNA, the CDR3 is TGCGCCAGCAGCCCCGTAACGGGTTACTCTGGAAACACCATATATTTT. The chain carries TRBV5-1 and TRBJ1-3; unclear D gene. The CDR3 is made up of 16 amino acids. V dropped 4 bases and J dropped 0 bases, with 14 bases sitting between them. CDR1 SGHRS and CDR2 YFSETQ come from the germline V gene.

The DNA of the CDR3 is TGTGCCAGCAGCCTCGGGGGGGCCGGGTACGAGCAGTACGTC. Translating it yields CASSLGGAGYEQYV. The rearrangement uses TRBV6-5 and TRBJ2-7; TRBD2 matches at 8 bases. Unmatched junction bases numbered 8, after V lost 6 bases and J lost 4 bases. Germline assignment: CDR1 MNHEY and CDR2 SVGAGI. The length of the CDR3 is 14 residues.

V is TRBV5-1 and J is TRBJ1-2; 9 bases fit TRBD1. The CDR3 is made up of 15 amino acids. Germline V gene data show CDR1 as SGHRS and CDR2 as YFSETQ. V lost 0 bases to trimming and J lost 5 bases; unmatched junction nucleotides: 5. DNA of the CDR3: TGCGCCAGCAGCTTGGGTGGGACAGGGCCGTATGGCTACACCTTC. It yields the protein CASSLGGTGPYGYTF.

V usage is TRBV14 and J usage is TRBJ1-1; D perhaps matches TRBD1 (6 bases). This CDR3 is built from 13 residues. Trimming took off 1 base at V and 5 bases at J, with 8 bases between the two ends. The germline gives CDR1 SGHDN, CDR2 FVKESK. CDR3 sequence reads: CASSQVGGTEAFF. CDR3 DNA: TGTGCCAGCAGCCAAGTAGGGGGGACTGAAGCTTTCTTT.

A note on this clone: In the same sample, other DNA sequences code for this CDR3. This chain's CDR3 is CASSLGQGKGYEQYF. The CDR3 nucleotides are TGCGCCAGTAGCCTCGGACAGGGAAAGGGCTACGAGCAGTACTTC. V usage is TRBV5-1 and J usage is TRBJ2-7; 8 nucleotides align to TRBD1. Per the germline V gene, CDR1 is SGHRS and CDR2 is YFSETQ. This CDR3 has 15 amino acids. The V and J ends lost 8 bases and 3 bases, in that order; junction bases with no gene match: 13.

The genes are TRBV5-1 and TRBJ1-5; 8 nucleotides align to TRBD1. Germline lookup yields CDR1 SGHRS and CDR2 YFSETQ. This CDR3 is built from 14 residues. Losses at the gene ends were 4 bases for V and 6 bases for J; bases not matched to a gene: 6. In nucleotides, the CDR3 is TGCGCCAGCAGCAAGACAGGGGAGGGTCAGCCCCAGCATTTT. It specifies CASSKTGEGQPQHF. Looking up the rest from reference TRBV5-1 and TRBJ1-5 gives the full variable domain: KAGVTQTPRYLIKTRGQQVTLSCSPISGHRSVSWYQQTPGQGLQFLFEYFSETQRNKGNFPGRFSGRQFSNSRSEMNVSTLELGDSALYLCASSKTGEGQPQHFGDGTRLSIL.

The rearrangement uses TRBV6-6 and TRBJ1-1; D uncertain. The CDR3 covers 16 residues. Germline CDR1 and CDR2: MNHNY and SVGAGI (reference sequence). The V and J ends lost 2 bases and 1 base respectively, with 14 bases between them. CDR3 loop: CASSYRPGVGNTEAFF. DNA for the CDR3: TGTGCCAGCAGTTACCGCCCTGGGGTGGGGAACACTGAAGCTTTCTTT.

The chain combines TRBV4-2 with TRBJ2-3; 12 nucleotides agree with TRBD2. With V trimmed by 0 bases and J by 2 bases, 6 bases remained unmatched. CDR3 size: 18 residues. Germline V gives CDR1 LGHNA, CDR2 YNFKEQ. The DNA for the CDR3 is TGTGCCAGCAGCCAAGATATTCTAGCGGGGGGGAACACAGATACGCAGTATTTT. This sequence encodes CASSQDILAGGNTDTQYF.

The V gene is TRBV11-3, the J gene TRBJ2-1; D could derive from TRBD1 or TRBD2 (5 bases each). The V end lost 5 bases, the J end lost 1 base, and 9 bases lay between the germline ends. CDR1 and CDR2 from the germline V gene are SGHNT and YENEEA. The CDR3 is 14 residues long. The CDR3 DNA reads as TGTGCCAGCAGCCCTGGGGGATCCTACAATGAGCAGTTCTTC. Protein: CASSPGGSYNEQFF. Drawing the rest from reference TRBV11-3 and TRBJ2-1, the complete variable domain is EAGVVQSPRYKIIEKKQPVAFWCNPISGHNTLYWYLQNLGQGPELLIRYENEEAVDDSQLPKDRFSAERLKGVDSTLKIQPAELGDSAVYLCASSPGGSYNEQFFGPGTRLTVL.

J is TRBJ2-1 and V is TRBV7-2; D is uncertain. The CDR3 is made up of 12 amino acids. Germline values: CDR1 SGHTA, CDR2 FQGNSA. Trimming took 5 bases from V and 8 from J, leaving 10 bases between them. The CDR3 spells CASSLTSHEQFF. The DNA of the CDR3 is TGTGCCAGCAGCCTAACGTCCCATGAGCAGTTCTTC.

This clone turned up a few times. The chain links TRBV19 to TRBJ2-2, with 12 bases fitting TRBD2. Trimming at V came to 6 bases and at J to 6 bases, leaving 5 bases not matched to a gene. In germline, CDR1 is LNHDA, CDR2 SQIVND (reference sequence). There are 15 residues in the CDR3. CDR3 protein: CASRPLAGGAGELFF. CDR3 in DNA: TGTGCCAGTAGGCCTCTAGCGGGGGGGGCCGGGGAGCTGTTTTTT.

The chain uses TRBV5-1 and TRBJ1-3; TRBD1 agrees at 7 bases. CDR1 SGHRS and CDR2 YFSETQ come from the germline V gene. V shed 4 bases, J shed 3 bases, and the junction held 4 bases outside the gene matches. This CDR3 is 14 amino acids long. CDR3 nucleotides: TGCGCCAGCAGCATAACAGGGGATGGAAACACCATATATTTT. Amino acids: CASSITGDGNTIYF.

This chain joins TRBV7-2 and TRBJ2-5; 8 positions match TRBD2. The CDR3 consists of 13 residues. Germline V gives CDR1 SGHTA, CDR2 FQGNSA. J lost 6 bases, V lost 4 bases, and 4 bases had no gene match. The CDR3 DNA is TGTGCCAGCAGCTCCTCGGGGGGGAAGACCCAGTACTTC. Protein product: CASSSSGGKTQYF.

This sequence joins TRBV7-2 and TRBJ2-7; perhaps TRBD1 as D (5 bases). V lost 3 bases and J 5 bases, leaving 11 bases between the germline ends. The CDR3 loop spans 13 amino acids. Germline V CDR1 and CDR2: SGHTA, FQGNSA. The chain's CDR3 is CASSFGQGNEQYF. CDR3 DNA: TGTGCCAGCAGCTTCGGGCAGGGAAACGAGCAGTACTTC.

The chain couples TRBV5-1 to TRBJ1-1; 9 bases fit TRBD1. Germline trimming cut 6 bases from V and 5 bases from J; bases unmatched to any gene: 8. CDR1 SGHRS and CDR2 YFSETQ come from the germline V gene. This CDR3 comprises 14 residues. Here the CDR3 reads CASTSQGAETEAFF. The CDR3 region has the DNA TGCGCCAGCACTTCACAGGGGGCTGAGACTGAAGCTTTCTTT.

The V and J genes are TRBV28 and TRBJ1-5, with D perhaps TRBD1 (5 bases). The CDR3 spans 15 residues. Germline CDR1 and CDR2: MDHEN and SYDVKM. Trimming pared 4 bases from V and 5 bases from J, leaving 15 bases between. The CDR3 reads CASSWGVGRDQPQHF. The CDR3 DNA is TGTGCCAGCAGTTGGGGGGTGGGTAGGGATCAGCCCCAGCATTTT.

The rearrangement links TRBV10-3 to TRBJ1-4; D gene unclear. This CDR3 spans 16 amino acids. V was pared by 6 bases and J by 0 bases, with 14 bases between. CDR1 and CDR2 from the germline V gene are ENHRY and SYGVKD. The CDR3 coding sequence is TGTGCCATCAGAAAATCGACCAGTTCAACTAATGAAAAACTGTTTTTT. As protein: CAIRKSTSSTNEKLFF.

The chain carries TRBV2 and TRBJ1-5; D not resolved. The CDR3 is 14 amino acids. Germline loops: CDR1 SNHLY, CDR2 FYNNEI. The V end was cut by 5 bases, the J end by 5 bases, with 13 bases between. Written as DNA, the CDR3 is TGTGCCAGCAGTAAAACAACAATAGATCAGCCCCAGCATTTT. Its translation is CASSKTTIDQPQHF.

The chain combines TRBV20-1 with TRBJ2-7; the D call may be TRBD1 or TRBD2 (5 bases each). The V gene lost 3 bases and the J gene lost 0 bases, with 12 bases spanning the gap. The CDR3 is 14 residues long. The V gene's germline CDR1 is DFQATT and CDR2 SNEGSKA (reference sequence). CDR3 coding DNA: TGCAGTGCTAGTTCGGGGCAAAGCTCCTACGAGCAGTACGTC. Translated, it gives CSASSGQSSYEQYV.